This T cell receptor (beta chain) was identified during a study of OX40 agonist ivuxolimab in advanced cancers. At the level of the study: Patients received the agonistic anti-OX40 (CD134) antibody ivuxolimab. The group had a mean age of around 60 years, ranged from roughly 23 to 79, and was less than 85% male.

A word on this clone: What it binds is not known.

The V and J ends lost 5 bases and 2 bases respectively, with 16 bases between them. Germline-derived CDR1 and CDR2 are PRHDT and FYEKMQ (reference sequence). The CDR3 sequence is 15 residues long. Libraries were prepared by immunoSEQ multiplex PCR; TCRdb keeps only in-frame clonotypes and omits some of them. The sample lists over 25,000 clones, around 79% occurring once. Study-level points and caveats: Doses of 0.1 to 3.0 mg/kg were accompanied by clonal expansion of CD4+ and CD8+ blood T cells by week 6.

The sequencing here drew on CD4+ or CD8+ T cells sorted from blood, taken in a trial of the OX40 agonist ivuxolimab. The chain joins TRBV13 to TRBJ2-7, with D perhaps being TRBD1 or TRBD2 (6 bases each). The TCR comes from an adult with an advanced solid tumor such as melanoma, head and neck, liver or kidney cancer. CDR3 sequence: CASSPRGTGAYEQYF. CDR3 nucleotides: TGTGCCAGCAGCCCAAGGGGGACGGGGGCCTACGAGCAGTACTTC.